This entry lists 18 T cell receptor beta chains sequenced from one sample in a study of beta chain features in type 1 diabetes. Expressed TCRB transcripts got sequenced, as all isolated RNA was reverse transcribed. Method: immunoSEQ multiplex PCR; TCRdb's copy keeps in-frame clones and lacks some. The table includes roughly 220,000 clones, approximately 16% detected once. Points from the study as a whole: In all four CD4+ subsets, TCRB CDR3 length was significantly, moderately reduced in type 1 diabetes.

These receptors have no identified antigens. What was sequenced was naive CD4+ T cells from blood. All receptors come from a man younger than 45 with type 1 diabetes.

CDR3 in amino acids: CSVETGGNNEQFF. The CDR3 DNA follows: TGCAGCGTTGAAACAGGCGGTAACAATGAGCAGTTCTTC. The V gene is TRBV29-1, the J gene TRBJ2-1, with a weak D call TRBD1 (5 bases). Germline loops: CDR1 SQVTM, CDR2 ANQGSEA. The V and J ends lost 2 bases and 5 bases respectively, with 10 bases between them. There are 13 residues in the CDR3.

The chain links TRBV28 to TRBJ2-7; 13 bases line up with TRBD2. The V gene's germline CDR1 is MDHEN and CDR2 SYDVKM. This CDR3 is built from 15 residues. V was pared by 6 bases and J by 6 bases, with 8 bases of the junction left unmatched. The CDR3 DNA sequence: TGTGCCAGCAGATTCGGACTAGCGGGAGCGGGCGAGCAGTACTTC. Amino acids: CASRFGLAGAGEQYF. The whole variable domain, remainder taken from reference TRBV28 and TRBJ2-7, is DVKVTQSSRYLVKRTGEKVFLECVQDMDHENMFWYRQDPGLGLRLIYFSYDVKMKEKGDIPEGYSVSREKKERFSLILESASTNQTSMYLCASRFGLAGAGEQYFGPGTRLTVT.

This clone was seen a handful of times. The chain couples TRBV28 to TRBJ2-2, with D perhaps matching TRBD2 (6 bases). Trimming took 3 bases from V and 7 from J, leaving 12 bases between them. CDR1 and CDR2 (germline): MDHEN, SYDVKM. This CDR3 comprises 14 residues. The CDR3 is CASSFGGIGGELFF. The CDR3 DNA sequence: TGTGCCAGCAGTTTCGGAGGGATTGGCGGGGAGCTGTTTTTT.

The chain uses TRBV9 and TRBJ2-5, with D perhaps matching TRBD2 (6 bases). Looked up from germline, CDR1 is SGDLS and CDR2 is YYNGEE. CDR3 size: 15 residues. V was trimmed by 3 bases and J by 2 bases, leaving 14 bases between them. The CDR3 reads CASSDMAGIQETQYF. The DNA for the CDR3 is TGTGCCAGCAGCGATATGGCGGGGATTCAAGAGACCCAGTACTTC.

This clone was seen a single time. V gene TRBV9 combines with J gene TRBJ1-4; a possible D gene is TRBD1 (5 bases). Germline V gene data show CDR1 as SGDLS and CDR2 as YYNGEE. There are 15 residues in the CDR3. Trimming took off 1 base at V and 8 bases at J, with 15 bases between the two ends. CDR3 loop: CASSVTGTTGEKLFF. In DNA form, the CDR3 reads TGTGCCAGCAGCGTAACCGGGACGACGGGAGAAAAACTGTTTTTT.

In this sample, this clone turned up a few times. The chain uses TRBV7-9 and TRBJ2-3; 9 bases map to TRBD2. The length of the CDR3 is 14 residues. V shed 11 bases and J 5 bases; nucleotides not matched to a gene: 11. The germline V gene encodes CDR1 SEHNR and CDR2 FQNEAQ (reference sequence). The CDR3 sequence is CAHPGAGGQDTQYF. The CDR3 region has the DNA TGTGCCCACCCCGGAGCGGGAGGACAAGATACGCAGTATTTT.

The chain employs TRBV30 and TRBJ2-2, with TRBD1 matching over 7 bases. V dropped 1 base and J dropped 8; count of bases not matched to a gene: 7. Germline CDR1 is GTSNPN and CDR2 is SVGIG (reference sequence). The CDR3 covers 14 residues. CDR3 loop: CAWSGHRGGGELFF. The DNA for the CDR3 is TGTGCCTGGAGTGGTCACAGGGGCGGAGGGGAGCTGTTTTTT.

The table lists this clone with a few counts. The chain employs TRBV9 and TRBJ2-4, with D perhaps TRBD1 (6 bases). CDR1 and CDR2 (germline): SGDLS, YYNGEE. V was trimmed by 4 bases and J by 0 bases, leaving 11 bases between them. This CDR3 has 15 amino acids. CDR3 bases: TGTGCCAGCAGCCGGACAGAGGGAGCCAAAAACATTCAGTACTTC. Its translation: CASSRTEGAKNIQYF.

The rearrangement links TRBV4-2 to TRBJ2-1; 8 positions match TRBD2. Germline lookup yields CDR1 LGHNA and CDR2 YNFKEQ. The CDR3 runs to 16 residues. V lost 0 bases to trimming and J lost 10 bases; unmatched junction nucleotides: 11. CDR3 region: CASSQEVSGTYGEQFF. The CDR3 DNA is TGTGCCAGCAGCCAAGAGGTTAGCGGGACCTACGGGGAGCAGTTCTTC.

V is TRBV5-6 and J is TRBJ1-1; weak D call: TRBD1 (6 bases). Germline V gene lookup returns CDR1 SGHDT and CDR2 YYEEEE. Trimming took 2 bases from V and 7 from J, leaving 9 bases between them. CDR3 length: 12 residues. The CDR3 bases are TGTGCCAGCAGCTTAGGACAGCTTGAAGCTTTCTTT. It codes for CASSLGQLEAFF.

The gene calls are TRBV5-1 and TRBJ2-7; no reliable D call. The CDR3 is made up of 13 amino acids. The germline V and J ends were trimmed by 2 bases and 6 bases, with 12 bases remaining between them. Looked up from germline, CDR1 is SGHRS and CDR2 is YFSETQ. CDR3 coding DNA: TGCGCCAGCAGCTTAACAGTCGTGGGCGAGCAGTACTTC. It specifies CASSLTVVGEQYF.

The V call is TRBV30, the J call TRBJ2-7, with 9 bases that match TRBD2. The CDR3 loop spans 14 amino acids. The trim removed 2 bases at V and 6 bases at J, leaving 8 bases unmatched. Germline V gene lookup returns CDR1 GTSNPN and CDR2 SVGIG (reference sequence). CDR3 sequence reads: CAWSWLAGAGEQYF. In DNA, the CDR3 is TGTGCCTGGAGTTGGTTAGCGGGAGCTGGCGAGCAGTACTTC.

Only a few counts were recorded for this clone. DNA for the CDR3: TGTGCCAGCAGTACCGGGACGTGGTGGTATTTT. Translated: CASSTGTWWYF. The chain couples TRBV6-5 to TRBJ2-3; tentatively, D is TRBD1 or TRBD2 (5 bases each). The germline V and J ends were trimmed by 5 bases and 14 bases, with 14 bases remaining between them. Germline CDR1 MNHEY, CDR2 SVGAGI. CDR3 length: 11 amino acids.

The rearrangement links TRBV28 to TRBJ1-2; D is unclear. CDR1 and CDR2 (germline): MDHEN, SYDVKM. The V gene lost 7 bases and the J gene lost 6 bases, with 12 bases spanning the gap. This CDR3 region has 12 residues. CDR3 residues: CASTQTRDGYTF. CDR3 DNA: TGTGCCAGCACCCAAACAAGGGATGGCTACACCTTC.

This clone was seen a few times. This chain links TRBV19 with TRBJ1-2; D may be TRBD1 (6 bases). Germline V gene lookup returns CDR1 LNHDA and CDR2 SQIVND (reference sequence). The V gene lost 8 bases and the J gene lost 7 bases, with 20 bases spanning the gap. The CDR3 covers 14 residues. The CDR3 sequence: CASDPGQPLSGYTF. For the CDR3, the DNA is TGTGCCAGTGACCCGGGACAACCGCTATCTGGCTACACCTTC.

The rearrangement links TRBV7-9 to TRBJ2-7; D is ambiguous. The CDR3 sequence is 14 residues long. With 0 bases removed from V and 4 bases from J, the gap between germline ends came to 10 bases. CDR1 and CDR2 (germline): SEHNR, FQNEAQ (reference sequence). The CDR3 is CASSLAGKWYEQYF. In DNA, the CDR3 is TGTGCCAGCAGCTTAGCGGGCAAGTGGTACGAGCAGTACTTC.

This clone has just a few counts. The V call is TRBV7-9, the J call TRBJ2-2; the match to TRBD2 covers 12 bases. The J segment lost 3 bases and the V segment lost 5 bases, leaving 7 bases of the junction unmatched. The germline gives CDR1 SEHNR, CDR2 FQNEAQ (reference sequence). The CDR3 has 17 amino acids. In DNA form, the CDR3 reads TGTGCCAGCAGCCAAAGACTAGCGGGAGAGGACACCGGGGAGCTGTTTTTT. Amino acid sequence: CASSQRLAGEDTGELFF.

V gene TRBV25-1 combines with J gene TRBJ2-7; 7 nucleotides agree with TRBD1. Germline values: CDR1 MGHDK, CDR2 SYGVNS. The ends lost 4 bases at V and 3 bases at J; junction bases unmatched: 6. The CDR3 sequence is 14 residues long. CDR3 sequence (DNA): TGTGCCAGCAGTGGGGGACAGCCAGGCTACGAGCAGTACTTC. It is translated as CASSGGQPGYEQYF.